The source of this TCR beta chain is a study of cytomegalovirus exposure and HLA in healthy donors. Findings of the study overall: In vitro data verified three CMV-associated chains as specific for CMV antigens. Cytomegalovirus-associated status was assigned to approximately 160 TCR beta chains. According to reports, the classifier identified cytomegalovirus status with high specificity and sensitivity.

Clones were read by immunoSEQ multiplex PCR, and TCRdb kept only the in-frame ones, dropping some. Of about 110,000 clones listed, approximately 85% are singletons. For this clone: Its cognate antigen is unknown. One end of the junction varies from germline; a read error may be responsible.

Germline V gene data show CDR1 as MGHRA and CDR2 as YSYEKL. The CDR3 extends over 15 amino acids. The sequence was obtained from a woman aged 18-29 years in good health and CMV-seronegative. The source material was PBMCs. The rearrangement links TRBV4-1 to TRBJ1-1; the match to TRBD1 covers 7 bases. The CDR3 nucleotides read TGCGCCAGCAGCGAAGAAGGGGGCCGGAACACTGAAGCTTTCTTT. Translated: CASSEEGGRNTEAFF.